Listed below are T cell receptor beta chains from one sample, sequenced in a study of T-cell reconstitution after alpha-beta-depleted transplantation in children. A single record per CDR3 protein comes from TCRdb applying MiXCR to the PCR reads. The sample lists about 100,000 distinct CDR3 sequences, over 6% occurring once. Here the sequenced sample was PBMCs, taken before TCRalphabeta/CD19-depleted stem cell transplant. These receptor sequences come from a boy aged 2 to 10 with acute lymphoblastic leukemia, due to receive a stem cell transplant. Both conserved end residues are trimmed from each CDR3. A D gene is named only where the DNA matches it firmly.

TRBD1	TRBJ1-2	TRBV6-6	ASSLTGGGYT
TRBD2	TRBJ2-1	TRBV18	ASSPPGAGGPSSYNEQF
TRBD2	TRBJ2-7	TRBV4-2	ASSQVAGTSEYEQY
NA	TRBJ1-1	TRBV4-3	ASSPTPRGTEAF
TRBD1	TRBJ2-5	TRBV20-1	SARDPRGRGETQY
NA	TRBJ1-6	TRBV3-1	ASSQGPPLH
NA	TRBJ2-1	TRBV5-1	ASSLGGALNNEQF
NA	TRBJ1-2	TRBV12-3/TRBV12-4	ASSLGLPYGYT
NA	TRBJ2-7	TRBV5-1	ASTDRKGPTYEQY
NA	TRBJ2-6	TRBV28	ASSFEQDLTGANVLT
TRBD1	TRBJ1-1	TRBV12-3/TRBV12-4	ASSSTGGPEAF
NA	TRBJ1-1	TRBV29-1	SVVTTNTEAF
TRBD1	TRBJ2-7	TRBV6-1	ASSEVAGTGGYEQY
NA	TRBJ2-7	TRBV5-1	ASSLEIRDEQY
NA	TRBJ2-2	TRBV20-1	SATIGGARTGELF
NA	TRBJ2-1	TRBV12-5	ASSWGGGWNEQF
TRBD2	TRBJ2-5	TRBV14	ASSQALRGGRETQY
TRBD2	TRBJ2-1	TRBV20-1	CARLAGGAYNEQF
NA	TRBJ2-1	TRBV12-3/TRBV12-4	ASSLLGILF
TRBD1	TRBJ1-5	TRBV20-1	SAISLGDRTGYSNQPQH
NA	TRBJ2-7	TRBV20-1	SARPGSGEQY
NA	TRBJ1-4	TRBV5-1	ASSQRTYNEKLF
NA	TRBJ1-4	TRBV20-1	SAARVATNEKLF
TRBD2	TRBJ2-2	TRBV20-1	SARDGLAGETGELF
NA	TRBJ2-7	TRBV20-1	SAQTTYEQY
NA	TRBJ2-1	TRBV11-2	ASSLVFGTGASYNEQ
TRBD1	TRBJ2-7	TRBV27	ASSLQTGTAYEQY
NA	TRBJ1-6	TRBV25-1	ASSDGGGSYRSYNSPLH